This TCR beta chain was retrieved from a study of shared clonotypes between healthy human individuals. Subsets obtained from CD4+ cells comprised CD45RA+ naive and CD45RA-negative memory cells. This clone was seen a single time. Its antigen is not known. Overall study findings and caveats: Unshared clonotypes carried lower generation probabilities than those common to all four donors. Rarefaction gave evidence that sorted-subset sequencing remained incomplete despite large depth.

V was cut by 4 bases and J by 2 bases, with 13 bases left in between. CDR1 and CDR2 (germline): SGHNT, YYREEE (reference sequence). The CDR3 totals 14 residues. Genomic DNA (from each subset) was split evenly across several immunoSEQ plates. Only in-frame clones appear in the TCRdb table, and some are missing; sequencing was by immunoSEQ multiplex PCR. Of approximately 2.3 million clones in the sample, more than 85% were seen once. Material for sequencing was naive CD4+ T cells from PBMCs. Subset in this sample: CD45RA+ positively selected. The chain has TRBV5-4 and TRBJ2-7; D possibly uses TRBD1 or TRBD2 (6 bases each). This TCR was sampled from a man between 18 and 35 years old in good health. Some clones in this sample may be carry-over from other donors' samples. CDR3 nucleotide sequence: TGTGCCAGCAGCAGGGGGGTCGAGACCTACGAGCAGTACTTC. This gives the protein CASSRGVETYEQYF.